Listed here are 15 T cell receptor beta chains from one sample, sequenced in a study of cytomegalovirus exposure and HLA in healthy donors. PCR employed 60 Vbeta and 13 Jbeta primers. Profiled with immunoSEQ multiplex PCR; TCRdb holds only in-frame clones, not every one. The sample consists of about 160,000 clones, approximately 80% of them appearing once. Sequenced sample: PBMCs. Receptors were obtained from a man younger than 35 in good health and CMV-seropositive.

This clone was seen a single time. The chain uses TRBV2 and TRBJ2-7; 8 bases align to TRBD1. Trimming at V came to 8 bases and at J to 3 bases, leaving 3 bases not matched to a gene. This CDR3 region has 12 residues. The germline CDR1 and CDR2 sequences are SNHLY and FYNNEI. CDR3 bases: TGTGCCAGCGAGGACAGGGTCTACGAGCAGTACTTC. It specifies CASEDRVYEQYF. Based on the CDR3 plus reference TRBV2 and TRBJ2-7, the full variable domain is EPEVTQTPSHQVTQMGQEVILRCVPISNHLYFYWYRQILGQKVEFLVSFYNNEISEKSEIFDDQFSVERPDGSNFTLKIRSTKLEDSAMYFCASEDRVYEQYFGPGTRLTVT.

This clone was found a few times. The V gene is TRBV29-1, the J gene TRBJ1-4; no clear D. The germline V and J ends were trimmed by 4 bases and 8 bases, with 11 bases remaining between them. This CDR3 comprises 12 residues. In germline, CDR1 is SQVTM, CDR2 ANQGSEA. DNA of the CDR3: TGCAGCGTTGGGGCAGCGGAAGAAAAACTGTTTTTT. Protein: CSVGAAEEKLFF. Full variable domain (outside the CDR3, taken from reference TRBV29-1 and TRBJ1-4): SAVISQKPSRDICQRGTSLTIQCQVDSQVTMMFWYRQQPGQSLTLIATANQGSEATYESGFVIDKFPISRPNLTFSTLTVSNMSPEDSSIYLCSVGAAEEKLFFGSGTQLSVL.

The chain combines TRBV14 with TRBJ2-4; possibly TRBD1 for D (5 bases). Trimming took off 3 bases at V and 2 bases at J, with 29 bases between the two ends. Germline lookup yields CDR1 SGHDN and CDR2 FVKESK. CDR3 length: 21 amino acids. CDR3 loop: CASSQGQGRGNKLFPKNIQYF. Here the CDR3 DNA reads TGTGCCAGCAGCCAGGGCCAGGGAAGGGGAAATAAGCTTTTCCCCAAAAACATTCAGTACTTC. Full variable domain (remainder filled in from reference TRBV14 and TRBJ2-4): EAGVTQFPSHSVIEKGQTVTLRCDPISGHDNLYWYRRVMGKEIKFLLHFVKESKQDESGMPNNRFLAERTGGTYSTLKVQPAELEDSGVYFCASSQGQGRGNKLFPKNIQYFGAGTRLSVL.

This clone was seen only once. The junction departs from the called germline gene at one end, perhaps through a read error. The V gene is TRBV7-9, the J gene TRBJ1-2; 7 nucleotides match TRBD1. The germline V gene has CDR1 SEHNR and CDR2 FQNEAQ (reference sequence). The CDR3 extends over 12 amino acids. CDR3 sequence: CSSSSDRDGYTF. CDR3 sequence (DNA): TGTTCCAGCAGCTCCGACAGGGATGGCTACACCTTC.

The V call is TRBV29-1, the J call TRBJ1-1, with D possibly matching TRBD1 (5 bases). Trimming took 4 bases from V and 3 from J, leaving 15 bases between them. Germline V gene data show CDR1 as SQVTM and CDR2 as ANQGSEA. This CDR3 spans 14 amino acids. CDR3 loop: CSVGFGGEDTEAFF. The CDR3 region has the DNA TGCAGCGTTGGGTTCGGGGGGGAAGACACTGAAGCTTTCTTT.

The rearrangement uses TRBV29-1 and TRBJ2-5, with TRBD2 matching over 16 bases. CDR1 and CDR2 from the germline V gene are SQVTM and ANQGSEA. Trimming took 6 bases from V and 1 from J; bases not matched to a gene: 8. The CDR3 length is 17 residues. CDR3 protein: CSVGGGLAGGPQETQYF. The CDR3, as DNA: TGCAGCGTGGGGGGGGGACTAGCGGGAGGGCCCCAAGAGACCCAGTACTTC. Looking up the rest from reference TRBV29-1 and TRBJ2-5 gives the full variable domain: SAVISQKPSRDICQRGTSLTIQCQVDSQVTMMFWYRQQPGQSLTLIATANQGSEATYESGFVIDKFPISRPNLTFSTLTVSNMSPEDSSIYLCSVGGGLAGGPQETQYFGPGTRLLVL.

This chain connects TRBV6-5 to TRBJ2-1; D remains unclear. There are 12 residues in the CDR3. The germline V gene encodes CDR1 MNHEY and CDR2 SVGAGI. Trimming removed 3 bases at V and 12 bases at J, with 12 bases between. The CDR3 region has the DNA TGTGCCAGCAGTTATGGGCCGAGTGGGCAGTTCTTC. It yields the protein CASSYGPSGQFF.

The rearrangement joins TRBV19 to TRBJ2-1; 9 bases line up with TRBD2. The CDR3 extends over 14 amino acids. Germline V gene lookup returns CDR1 LNHDA and CDR2 SQIVND (reference sequence). Trimming cost V 7 bases and J 0 bases; bases outside gene matches: 1. The CDR3 protein is CASKREASYNEQFF. The DNA for the CDR3 is TGTGCCAGTAAGCGGGAGGCCTCCTACAATGAGCAGTTCTTC.

The chain employs TRBV14 and TRBJ2-7; D is perhaps TRBD1 (5 bases). Germline values: CDR1 SGHDN, CDR2 FVKESK. Between the trimmed V and J ends, which lost 4 bases and 2 bases, there was a span of 6 bases. CDR3 length: 12 residues. CDR3 region: CASSRTTYEQYF. As DNA, the CDR3 is TGTGCCAGCAGCCGGACAACCTACGAGCAGTACTTC.

This chain uses TRBV13 with TRBJ1-1; D unresolved. V was pared by 5 bases and J by 5 bases, with 12 bases between. The CDR3 loop spans 13 amino acids. Germline CDR1 reads PRHDT; CDR2 reads FYEKMQ (reference sequence). CDR3: CASSPGGRTEAFF. As DNA, the CDR3 is TGTGCCAGCAGCCCGGGAGGGAGGACTGAAGCTTTCTTT.

The chain carries TRBV9 and TRBJ2-1; D is possibly TRBD1 (5 bases). Germline V gene lookup returns CDR1 SGDLS and CDR2 YYNGEE. The CDR3 sequence is 16 residues long. Trimming removed 2 bases at V and 1 base at J, with 13 bases between. The CDR3 loop reads CASSVSGYWSYNEQFF. CDR3 DNA sequence: TGTGCCAGCAGCGTCTCAGGGTATTGGTCCTACAATGAGCAGTTCTTC.

V and J are TRBV6-6 and TRBJ2-7; 8 nucleotides match TRBD1. Unmatched junction bases numbered 7, after V lost 2 bases and J lost 7 bases. This CDR3 region has 14 residues. From germline, CDR1 is MNHNY and CDR2 SVGAGI (reference sequence). CDR3 sequence reads: CASSYRATGVEQYF. CDR3 nucleotides: TGTGCCAGCAGTTACCGAGCGACAGGGGTTGAGCAGTACTTC.

The rearrangement links TRBV12-2 to TRBJ2-7; the table's D gene call, TRBD2, was not cross checked with the DNA. TRBV12-2 is annotated as a pseudogene. The CDR3 runs 16 residues. CDR3 sequence reads: CASRRIRLALNYEQYF. CDR3 sequence (DNA): TGTGCAAGTCGGCGGATTCGGCTAGCGCTAAACTACGAGCAGTACTTC.

The J gene is TRBJ1-6, the V gene TRBV5-1; no clear D. V was shortened by 0 bases and J by 1 base, with 11 bases between the two germline ends. The CDR3 runs to 17 residues. In germline, CDR1 is SGHRS, CDR2 YFSETQ. CDR3 coding DNA: TGCGCCAGCAGCTTGGACGCACGAGGATCCTATAATTCACCCCTCCACTTT. This codes for CASSLDARGSYNSPLHF.

There are a few counts of this clone. The chain carries TRBV6-5 and TRBJ2-5; 7 bases map to TRBD1. From germline, CDR1 is MNHEY and CDR2 SVGAGI. This CDR3 has 15 amino acids. V shed 4 bases, J shed 4 bases, and the junction held 9 bases outside the gene matches. The CDR3 nucleotides read TGTGCCAGCAGTTCCACAGGGGCCCAGGGAGAGACCCAGTACTTC. The encoded protein is CASSSTGAQGETQYF.